Listed here are 25 T cell receptor beta chains from one sample, sequenced in a study of blood T cell repertoires in COVID-19. Method: immunoSEQ multiplex PCR; TCRdb's copy keeps in-frame clones and lacks some. This table has under 350,000 clones, around 86% appearing once. Sequencing was done on a sample of peripheral blood. The receptors shown here come from a human donor in a cohort sampled during active COVID-19.

The rearrangement uses TRBV9 and TRBJ2-5; D might be TRBD1 (6 bases). V lost 4 bases to trimming and J lost 4 bases, with 11 bases between them. CDR3 length: 13 residues. CDR1 is SGDLS and CDR2 is YYNGEE in the germline V gene. The CDR3 region is CASSLQGTETQYF. The CDR3 region has the DNA TGTGCCAGCAGCCTACAGGGCACAGAGACCCAGTACTTC.

The rearrangement uses TRBV11-2 and TRBJ1-1, with D perhaps matching TRBD1 (5 bases). CDR3 size: 14 residues. From germline, CDR1 is SGHAT and CDR2 FQNNGV. The V and J ends lost 0 bases and 2 bases respectively, with 7 bases between them. The CDR3 is CASSLDRVNTEAFF. In nucleotides, the CDR3 is TGTGCCAGCAGCTTAGACAGGGTAAACACTGAAGCTTTCTTT. The whole variable domain, filled in from reference TRBV11-2 and TRBJ1-1, reads EAGVAQSPRYKIIEKRQSVAFWCNPISGHATLYWYQQILGQGPKLLIQFQNNGVVDDSQLPKDRFSAERLKGVDSTLKIQPAKLEDSAVYLCASSLDRVNTEAFFGQGTRLTVV.

The chain combines TRBV5-5 with TRBJ2-3, with 9 bases lining up with TRBD1. J was trimmed by 3 bases and V by 6 bases; bases with no gene match: 14. CDR3 length equals 17 residues. Germline lookup yields CDR1 SGHKS and CDR2 YYEKEE (reference sequence). This CDR3 reads CASIQLPGQGRTDTQYF. The CDR3 DNA reads as TGTGCCAGCATCCAATTGCCGGGACAGGGAAGAACAGATACGCAGTATTTT.

This chain's CDR3 is CASKAGGPGEQYF. CDR3 DNA: TGTGCCAGCAAGGCGGGAGGGCCGGGAGAGCAGTACTTC. This chain links TRBV28 with TRBJ2-7, with 9 nucleotides matching TRBD2. V shed 7 bases and J 7 bases; nucleotides not matched to a gene: 8. CDR3 length: 13 residues. CDR1 is MDHEN, CDR2 SYDVKM, per germline.

This chain joins TRBV5-1 and TRBJ2-4; the match to TRBD2 covers 7 bases. V lost 0 bases and J lost 8; bases outside the gene matches: 5. The V gene's germline CDR1 is SGHRS and CDR2 YFSETQ. The CDR3 loop spans 14 amino acids. The CDR3 bases are TGCGCCAGCAGCTTGGCAGGTCGGGAGGACATTCAGTACTTC. Encoded protein: CASSLAGREDIQYF.

CDR3 loop: CASSQPPVELFF. The DNA of the CDR3 is TGTGCCAGCAGCCAACCCCCGGTGGAGCTGTTTTTT. This rearrangement joins TRBV3-1 (or the pseudogene TRBV3-2) to TRBJ2-2; D gene uncertain. The CDR3 loop spans 12 amino acids. Germline lookup yields CDR1 LGHDT and CDR2 YNNKEL (reference sequence). Trimming cost V 2 bases and J 10 bases, with 8 bases left between them.

The chain employs TRBV10-3 and TRBJ2-4; no clear D. Germline CDR1 reads ENHRY; CDR2 reads SYGVKD. V was clipped by 3 bases and J by 0 bases, with 3 bases between them. The CDR3 loop spans 13 amino acids. CDR3 DNA: TGTGCCATCAGTGACGGAGCCAAAAACATTCAGTACTTC. Its protein is CAISDGAKNIQYF.

This chain connects TRBV11-2 to TRBJ1-4, with TRBD1 identical over 8 bases. There are 15 residues in the CDR3. The germline V gene has CDR1 SGHAT and CDR2 FQNNGV. With V trimmed by 3 bases and J by 7 bases, 7 bases remained unmatched. This CDR3 reads CASSFVQGAGEKLFF. CDR3 nucleotide sequence: TGTGCCAGCAGCTTTGTGCAGGGGGCTGGTGAAAAACTGTTTTTT. Filled out from reference TRBV11-2 and TRBJ1-4, the complete variable domain reads EAGVAQSPRYKIIEKRQSVAFWCNPISGHATLYWYQQILGQGPKLLIQFQNNGVVDDSQLPKDRFSAERLKGVDSTLKIQPAKLEDSAVYLCASSFVQGAGEKLFFGSGTQLSVL.

The V and J genes are TRBV2 and TRBJ1-5, with 8 bases fitting TRBD1. Germline CDR1 and CDR2: SNHLY and FYNNEI. The J segment lost 0 bases and the V segment lost 6 bases, leaving 7 bases of the junction unmatched. The CDR3 runs to 16 residues. CDR3: CASRGQDYHSNQPQHF. DNA of the CDR3: TGTGCCAGCAGGGGACAGGACTATCATAGCAATCAGCCCCAGCATTTT. Drawing the rest from reference TRBV2 and TRBJ1-5, the complete variable domain is EPEVTQTPSHQVTQMGQEVILRCVPISNHLYFYWYRQILGQKVEFLVSFYNNEISEKSEIFDDQFSVERPDGSNFTLKIRSTKLEDSAMYFCASRGQDYHSNQPQHFGDGTRLSIL.

The chain carries TRBV11-2 and TRBJ2-1; no clear D. The V end was cut by 5 bases, the J end by 12 bases, with 17 bases between. CDR3 length: 13 residues. Looked up from germline, CDR1 is SGHAT and CDR2 is FQNNGV. CDR3 nucleotide sequence: TGTGCCAGCAGCCCAGAGGTCTTTCCTATGCAGTTCTTC. This encodes CASSPEVFPMQFF.

This clone has a handful of counts. The chain has TRBV5-1 and TRBJ1-5; 8 nucleotides line up with TRBD1. Germline V lookup: CDR1 SGHRS, CDR2 YFSETQ. The CDR3 is made up of 12 amino acids. The V segment lost 3 bases and the J segment 14 bases; nucleotides outside the gene matches: 7. CDR3 sequence (DNA): TGCGCCAGCAGCTCCGAGCAGGGGGCCAAGCATTTT. Its protein is CASSSEQGAKHF.

V usage is TRBV30 and J usage is TRBJ1-2; 7 nucleotides agree with TRBD1. V shed 7 bases and J 6 bases; nucleotides not matched to a gene: 11. Germline loops: CDR1 GTSNPN, CDR2 SVGIG (reference sequence). CDR3 length: 13 residues. CDR3 region: CASTGEVGDGYTF. Written as DNA, the CDR3 is TGTGCCTCCACAGGGGAAGTAGGAGATGGCTACACCTTC.

The sample holds a few counts of this clone. The J gene is TRBJ1-6, the V gene TRBV27, with 8 bases identical to TRBD1. The germline V gene encodes CDR1 MNHEY and CDR2 SMNVEV (reference sequence). There are 16 residues in the CDR3. J lost 7 bases, V lost 3 bases, and 8 bases had no gene match. The CDR3: CASSLGQGARNSPLHF. The DNA for the CDR3 is TGTGCCAGCAGTTTGGGGCAGGGGGCGAGAAATTCACCCCTCCACTTT.

The V gene is TRBV5-4, the J gene TRBJ2-7; D may be TRBD2 (5 bases). This CDR3 contains 14 residues. In germline, CDR1 is SGHNT, CDR2 YYREEE (reference sequence). Trimming removed 3 bases at V and 0 bases at J, with 10 bases between. The CDR3 DNA is TGTGCCAGCAGCTCCGGAGGCCTCTCCTACGAGCAGTACTTC. Its protein product is CASSSGGLSYEQYF.

This chain connects TRBV7-6 to TRBJ2-1; D not resolved. The CDR3 spans 14 residues. Germline V gives CDR1 SGHVS, CDR2 FNYEAQ. V was shortened by 1 base and J by 11 bases, with 15 bases between the two germline ends. The CDR3 spells CASSLGHTQPQQFF. The CDR3 coding sequence is TGTGCCAGCAGCTTAGGGCACACCCAACCTCAGCAGTTCTTC. Drawing the rest from reference TRBV7-6 and TRBJ2-1, the complete variable domain is GAGVSQSPRYKVTKRGQDVALRCDPISGHVSLYWYRQALGQGPEFLTYFNYEAQQDKSGLPNDRFSAERPEGSISTLTIQRTEQRDSAMYRCASSLGHTQPQQFFGPGTRLTVL.

V is TRBV19 and J is TRBJ2-4; 10 bases match TRBD1. The CDR3 contains 14 residues. Trimming took 10 bases from V and 5 from J; bases not matched to a gene: 8. From germline, CDR1 is LNHDA and CDR2 SQIVND (reference sequence). CDR3 loop: CATKDRGLENIQYF. DNA for the CDR3: TGTGCCACGAAAGACAGGGGGCTCGAAAACATTCAGTACTTC.

Comments on this clone: This sample also contains other DNA sequences that code for the same CDR3. CDR3 DNA sequence: TGTGCCAGCAGCCACAGCGGGAATGAGCAGTTCTTC. It yields the protein CASSHSGNEQFF. The V and J genes are TRBV3-1 (or the pseudogene TRBV3-2) and TRBJ2-1, with a possible D match to TRBD2 (6 bases). This CDR3 region has 12 residues. CDR1 and CDR2 (germline): LGHDT, YNNKEL (reference sequence). V was clipped by 3 bases and J by 7 bases, with 7 bases between them.

This chain links TRBV2 with TRBJ2-7; TRBD1 agrees at 8 bases. Trimming cost V 3 bases and J 3 bases; bases outside gene matches: 7. There are 15 residues in the CDR3. Germline CDR1 is SNHLY and CDR2 is FYNNEI. The CDR3 loop reads CASSEQGARGYEQYF. The CDR3 nucleotides are TGTGCCAGCAGTGAGCAGGGGGCTAGAGGCTACGAGCAGTACTTC.

In nucleotides, the CDR3 is TGTGCCAGCGGCATCCCGGGGAGGGAGTTACTCAATGAGCAGTTCTTC. This encodes CASGIPGRELLNEQFF. The V and J genes are TRBV5-4 and TRBJ2-1; 7 positions match TRBD2. V dropped 7 bases and J dropped 6; count of bases not matched to a gene: 16. Germline values: CDR1 SGHNT, CDR2 YYREEE (reference sequence). The length of the CDR3 is 16 residues.

The rearrangement uses TRBV23-1 and TRBJ1-1; 8 bases fit TRBD1. TRBV23-1 is sorted into the ORF group, with uncertain function. With 3 bases clipped from V and 9 bases from J, the junction kept 6 bases outside the gene matches. This CDR3 contains 13 residues. The CDR3 bases are TGCGCCAGCAGTCACCCCGGACAGGGACAAGCTTTCTTT. Translating gives CASSHPGQGQAFF.

The chain carries TRBV27 and TRBJ2-7; TRBD2 aligns across 8 bases. This CDR3 spans 14 amino acids. Germline CDR1 is MNHEY and CDR2 is SMNVEV (reference sequence). Trimming took 3 bases from V and 6 from J; bases not matched to a gene: 7. The CDR3 bases are TGTGCCAGCAGTTTCGGCGGGAGCGGGGGCGAGCAGTACTTC. This codes for CASSFGGSGGEQYF.

This clone was counted only a few times. The chain has TRBV3-1 (or the pseudogene TRBV3-2) and TRBJ1-3; D is ambiguous. Germline-derived CDR1 and CDR2 are LGHDT and YNNKEL (reference sequence). This CDR3 has 14 residues. V dropped 4 bases and J dropped 4 bases, with 11 bases sitting between them. In DNA, the CDR3 is TGTGCCAGCAGCCCCGAGATACGCGGAAACACCATATATTTT. This translates into CASSPEIRGNTIYF.

This chain uses TRBV5-1 with TRBJ2-1; TRBD1 agrees at 11 bases. Germline trimming cut 6 bases from V and 4 bases from J; bases unmatched to any gene: 12. Germline values: CDR1 SGHRS, CDR2 YFSETQ. The CDR3 spans 17 residues. CDR3 loop: CASTLRGQGAKYNEQFF. The CDR3 nucleotides are TGCGCCAGCACCCTTCGCGGACAGGGGGCGAAATACAATGAGCAGTTCTTC.

The genes are TRBV2 and TRBJ2-3; D possibly corresponds to TRBD2 (6 bases). V shed 8 bases and J shed 4 bases, with 19 bases lying between them. Germline V gene data show CDR1 as SNHLY and CDR2 as FYNNEI. The CDR3 is made up of 15 amino acids. This CDR3 reads CASGPGLTISDTQYF. In DNA form, the CDR3 reads TGTGCCAGCGGTCCGGGACTCACAATTTCAGATACGCAGTATTTT.

This chain joins TRBV19 and TRBJ2-7, with D tentatively TRBD1 (5 bases). CDR3 size: 15 residues. Deletions cut 5 bases from V and 2 bases from J, with 16 bases between. From germline, CDR1 is LNHDA and CDR2 SQIVND (reference sequence). The CDR3 DNA reads TGTGCCAGTAGTGAAGGGGCCAGTATACCCTACGAGCAGTACTTC. As protein: CASSEGASIPYEQYF.